This T cell receptor (beta chain) was found in a study of CD8 T cells in Susac syndrome. An amount of RNA that ranged from roughly 0.45 to 1 ug was reverse transcribed with random hexamers. The authors amplified TCR beta CDR3 across 54 Vbeta and 13 Jbeta using immunoSEQ multiplex PCR. MiXCR, applied by TCRdb to the immunoSEQ multiplex PCR reads, yields one record per CDR3 protein. This table has about 84,000 distinct CDR3 sequences, approximately 96% appearing once. Trimming pared 0 bases from V and 1 base from J, leaving 4 bases between. The CDR3 runs to 13 residues. The germline CDR1 and CDR2 sequences are SGHKS and YYEKEE (reference sequence).

This clonotype was sampled from a human donor with Susac syndrome. V and J are TRBV5-5 and TRBJ2-5; D is unresolved. Sequenced input: CD8+ T cells from PBMCs. CDR3: CASSLDIQETQYF. CDR3 nucleotides: TGTGCCAGCAGCTTGGACATCCAAGAGACCCAGTACTTC.